Below, 15 T cell receptor beta chains from the same sample are listed, as sequenced in a study of vaccination effects on CD4 cells after COVID-19. Libraries were prepared by immunoSEQ multiplex PCR; TCRdb keeps only in-frame clonotypes and omits some of them. The sample records 40,000 to 45,000 clones, under 75% being singletons. No antigens are known for them. Antigen-specific CD4+ T cells were expanded with viral peptide pools in the ViraFEST assay before sequencing. CD4+ T cells were isolated after nine to ten days of culture. No vaccinee had earlier SARS-CoV-2 infection, and nucleocapsid antibodies were negative. The sequencing here drew on CD4+ T cells from PBMCs cultured with HCoV-OC43 spike peptides, taken before COVID-19 vaccination. Subset given: HCoV-OC43 spike overlapping peptide pool stimulation. All receptors derive from a human donor who received a COVID-19 vaccine.

This sequence joins TRBV10-3 and TRBJ2-3, with D tentatively TRBD2 (5 bases). The CDR3 loop spans 13 amino acids. Trimming stripped 8 bases from V and 3 bases from J, with 12 bases between. Germline loops: CDR1 ENHRY, CDR2 SYGVKD. CDR3 coding DNA: TGTGCCATCGCTCGGGAATTAACAGATACGCAGTATTTT. Protein product: CAIARELTDTQYF.

The chain uses TRBV4-2 and TRBJ2-5; D is uncertain. The CDR3 totals 16 residues. The ends were cut back, 3 bases at V and 4 bases at J, with 18 bases in the middle. The germline V gene has CDR1 LGHNA and CDR2 YNFKEQ. CDR3 amino acids: CASSHSPPALGETQYF. DNA for the CDR3: TGTGCCAGCAGCCACTCGCCCCCCGCGCTCGGAGAGACCCAGTACTTC.

This rearrangement joins TRBV19 to TRBJ1-5; the D is unclear. V shed 0 bases and J shed 7 bases, with 13 bases lying between them. The germline gives CDR1 LNHDA, CDR2 SQIVND (reference sequence). The CDR3 runs 15 residues. CDR3 DNA sequence: TGTGCCAGTAGTATAGAGCAGAGGGCACGGCAGCCCCAGCATTTT. Amino acid sequence: CASSIEQRARQPQHF.

This clone has a handful of counts. The chain carries TRBV2 and TRBJ2-7; TRBD1 is a possible D gene (5 bases). Germline V gene data show CDR1 as SNHLY and CDR2 as FYNNEI. Trimming removed 2 bases from V and 4 bases from J, with 12 bases in between. This CDR3 spans 14 amino acids. The chain's CDR3 is CASSETRASYEQYF. The CDR3 nucleotides read TGTGCCAGCAGTGAAACCAGGGCGTCGTACGAGCAGTACTTC. The variable domain in full, completed from reference TRBV2 and TRBJ2-7, reads EPEVTQTPSHQVTQMGQEVILRCVPISNHLYFYWYRQILGQKVEFLVSFYNNEISEKSEIFDDQFSVERPDGSNFTLKIRSTKLEDSAMYFCASSETRASYEQYFGPGTRLTVT.

The chain's CDR3 is CASSEGGTQPQHF. For the CDR3, the DNA is TGTGCCAGCAGTGAGGGGGGCACTCAGCCCCAGCATTTT. The rearrangement joins TRBV6-1 to TRBJ1-5; tentatively, D is TRBD1 (6 bases). Germline lookup yields CDR1 MNHNS and CDR2 SASEGT. The CDR3 extends over 13 amino acids. Trimming took 3 bases from V and 6 from J, leaving 9 bases between them.

Only a few counts were recorded for this clone. The CDR3 sequence: CASRDRVPGYTF. CDR3 bases: TGTGCCAGCAGGGACAGGGTCCCTGGCTACACCTTC. This chain links TRBV6-5 with TRBJ1-2, with 8 bases aligning to TRBD1. Trimming removed 6 bases from V and 7 bases from J; junction bases left unmatched: 4. In germline, CDR1 is MNHEY, CDR2 SVGAGI. The CDR3 runs 12 residues.

This rearrangement joins TRBV4-1 to TRBJ1-1; no firm D call. The germline CDR1 and CDR2 sequences are MGHRA and YSYEKL. The CDR3 contains 11 residues. V was cut by 4 bases and J by 7 bases, with 7 bases left in between. The DNA for the CDR3 is TGCGCCAGCAGCCCGGGTTATGAAGCTTTCTTT. It encodes CASSPGYEAFF.

The chain employs TRBV10-3 and TRBJ1-4; 8 bases are shared with TRBD1. The trim removed 4 bases at V and 4 bases at J, leaving 2 bases unmatched. This CDR3 spans 14 amino acids. The germline gives CDR1 ENHRY, CDR2 SYGVKD. The CDR3 DNA reads TGTGCCATCAGTGGACAGGGGCATAATGAAAAACTGTTTTTT. Protein sequence: CAISGQGHNEKLFF.

The rearrangement links TRBV27 to TRBJ2-2; D gene ambiguous. Germline CDR1 MNHEY, CDR2 SMNVEV (reference sequence). CDR3 length equals 14 residues. Deletions cut 2 bases from V and 1 base from J, with 5 bases between. The CDR3 loop reads CASSLERNTGELFF. For the CDR3, the DNA is TGTGCCAGCAGTTTAGAAAGGAACACCGGGGAGCTGTTTTTT.

The chain uses TRBV9 and TRBJ2-5; no reliable D call. This CDR3 comprises 13 residues. Looked up from germline, CDR1 is SGDLS and CDR2 is YYNGEE. V shed 0 bases and J shed 2 bases, with 5 bases lying between them. CDR3 in DNA: TGTGCCAGCAGCGTAGCCGGGCAAGAGACCCAGTACTTC. It yields the protein CASSVAGQETQYF.

V usage is TRBV4-1 and J usage is TRBJ2-7, with 8 nucleotides matching TRBD1. Germline values: CDR1 MGHRA, CDR2 YSYEKL. V shed 4 bases and J 6 bases; nucleotides not matched to a gene: 5. CDR3 length: 13 residues. CDR3 nucleotide sequence: TGCGCCAGCAGCCGCGGACAGGGTGGCGAGCAGTACTTC. It specifies CASSRGQGGEQYF.

The V call is TRBV4-3, the J call TRBJ1-5, with D unclear. The CDR3 has 16 residues. Germline V gives CDR1 LGHNA, CDR2 YSLEER. Trimming shortened V by 0 bases and J by 6 bases, and 15 bases separated the two germline ends. CDR3 protein: CASSQDYGPRSQPQHF. Here the CDR3 DNA reads TGCGCCAGCAGCCAAGATTATGGTCCCCGTAGTCAGCCCCAGCATTTT.

This clone was seen once. The gene calls are TRBV5-1 and TRBJ1-5; D might be TRBD1 (5 bases). Trimming removed 0 bases at V and 3 bases at J, with 10 bases between. Per the germline V gene, CDR1 is SGHRS and CDR2 is YFSETQ. This CDR3 is 15 amino acids long. The DNA of the CDR3 is TGCGCCAGCAGCTTGGGAACAGGAATCAATCAGCCCCAGCATTTT. This sequence encodes CASSLGTGINQPQHF.

This clone has just one count. The chain links TRBV27 to TRBJ2-6, with a weak D call TRBD1 (6 bases). The CDR3 consists of 22 residues. Per germline, CDR1 MNHEY and CDR2 SMNVEV (reference sequence). Trimming took 0 bases from V and 0 from J, leaving 24 bases between them. The CDR3 region is CASSLSWAGDPRRLSGANVLTF. The CDR3 coding sequence is TGTGCCAGCAGTTTATCGTGGGCAGGGGACCCTCGGCGCCTCTCTGGGGCCAACGTCCTGACTTTC. The full variable domain, its missing parts supplied by reference TRBV27 and TRBJ2-6, is EAQVTQNPRYLITVTGKKLTVTCSQNMNHEYMSWYRQDPGLGLRQIYYSMNVEVTDKGDVPEGYKVSRKEKRNFPLILESPSPNQTSLYFCASSLSWAGDPRRLSGANVLTFGAGSRLTVL.

This clone was observed a few times. The chain recombines TRBV3-1 (or the pseudogene TRBV3-2) with TRBJ2-1, with TRBD2 matching 7 bases. The CDR3 is 14 amino acids. Germline CDR1 and CDR2: LGHDT and YNNKEL (reference sequence). V trimming: 3 bases; J trimming: 6 bases; junction bases outside the gene matches: 5. The DNA for the CDR3 is TGTGCCAGCAGCCATCGACTAGCCCGCAATGAGCAGTTCTTC. This gives the protein CASSHRLARNEQFF.